The subject of this entry is one T cell receptor (beta chain). Trimming stripped 5 bases from V and 0 bases from J, with 4 bases between. The CDR3 spans 12 residues. From germline, CDR1 is LNHDA and CDR2 SQIVND (reference sequence). Authors' data handling: For nucleated cells, counts were estimated from reference gene primer amplification. Sequenced by immunoSEQ multiplex PCR; TCRdb stores in-frame clones only, minus some. That table is the source of V, J and clone size, and D and trimming were worked out from the DNA. The data show over 200,000 clones, roughly 77% seen once. The sample is drawn from a study of blood T cell repertoires in COVID-19. About the study: Material from acute and convalescent COVID-19 was sourced from the United States, Italy and Spain. In each case, the material was cDNA or gDNA derived from T cells, B-cell-depleted T cells, or PBMCs.

The genes are TRBV19 and TRBJ1-1; the D is unclear. The sequenced sample was peripheral blood. The receptor comes from a woman over 75 with acute or convalescent COVID-19. The CDR3 DNA follows: TGTGCCAGTAGTGAGCTGAACACTGAAGCTTTCTTT. This encodes CASSELNTEAFF.